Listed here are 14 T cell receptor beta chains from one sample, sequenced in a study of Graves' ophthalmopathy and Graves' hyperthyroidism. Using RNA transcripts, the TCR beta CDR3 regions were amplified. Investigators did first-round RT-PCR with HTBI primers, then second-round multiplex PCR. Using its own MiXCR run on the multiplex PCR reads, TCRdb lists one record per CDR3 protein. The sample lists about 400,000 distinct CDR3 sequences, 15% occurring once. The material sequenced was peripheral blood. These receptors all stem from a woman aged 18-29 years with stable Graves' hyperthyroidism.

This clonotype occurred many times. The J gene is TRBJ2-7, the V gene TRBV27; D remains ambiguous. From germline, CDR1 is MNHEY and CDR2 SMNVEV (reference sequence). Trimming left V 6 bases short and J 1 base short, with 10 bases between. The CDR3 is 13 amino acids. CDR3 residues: CASRTPLSYEQYF. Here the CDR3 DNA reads TGTGCCAGCAGGACACCTCTTTCCTACGAGCAGTACTTC.

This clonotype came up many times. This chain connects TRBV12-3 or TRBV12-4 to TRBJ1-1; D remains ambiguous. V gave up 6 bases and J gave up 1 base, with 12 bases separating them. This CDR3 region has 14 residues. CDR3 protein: CASRVNLPNTEAFF. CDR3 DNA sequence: TGTGCCAGCAGGGTCAACCTCCCGAACACTGAAGCTTTCTTT.

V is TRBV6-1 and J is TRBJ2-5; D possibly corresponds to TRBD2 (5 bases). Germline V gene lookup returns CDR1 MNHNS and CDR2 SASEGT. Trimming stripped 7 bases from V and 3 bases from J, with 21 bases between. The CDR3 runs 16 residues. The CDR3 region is CASKPHLAWAKETQYF. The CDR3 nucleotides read TGTGCCAGCAAACCGCATTTAGCGTGGGCCAAAGAGACCCAGTACTTC.

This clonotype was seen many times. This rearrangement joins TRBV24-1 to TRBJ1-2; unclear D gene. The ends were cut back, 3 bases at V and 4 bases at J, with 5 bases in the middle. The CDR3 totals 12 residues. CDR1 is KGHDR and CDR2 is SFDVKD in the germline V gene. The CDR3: CATSDNGYGYTF. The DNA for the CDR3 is TGTGCCACCAGTGATAACGGCTATGGCTACACCTTC.

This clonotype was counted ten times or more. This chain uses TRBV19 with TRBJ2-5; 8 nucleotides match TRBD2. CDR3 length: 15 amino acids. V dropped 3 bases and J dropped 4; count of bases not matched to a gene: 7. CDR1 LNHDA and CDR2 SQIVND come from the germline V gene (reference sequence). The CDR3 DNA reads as TGTGCCAGTAGTATTACGGGGGGGCGATTAGAGACCCAGTACTTC. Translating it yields CASSITGGRLETQYF.

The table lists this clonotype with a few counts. Here the CDR3 DNA reads TGTGCCAGCAGACCGGGACAGGGGAAAAGGAGTCAAGAGACCCAGTACTTC. It encodes CASRPGQGKRSQETQYF. The rearrangement links TRBV12-3 or TRBV12-4 to TRBJ2-5; 10 positions agree with TRBD1. The V gene end was trimmed by 6 bases and the J gene end by 2 bases; junction bases not matched to a gene: 12. CDR3 length equals 17 residues.

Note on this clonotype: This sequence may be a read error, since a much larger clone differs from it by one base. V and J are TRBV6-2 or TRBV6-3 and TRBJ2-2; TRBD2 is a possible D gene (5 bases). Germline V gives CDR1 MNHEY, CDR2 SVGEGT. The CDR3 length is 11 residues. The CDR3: CASSRTGELCF. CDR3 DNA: TGTGCCAGCAGCCGGACCGGGGAGCTGTGTTTT.

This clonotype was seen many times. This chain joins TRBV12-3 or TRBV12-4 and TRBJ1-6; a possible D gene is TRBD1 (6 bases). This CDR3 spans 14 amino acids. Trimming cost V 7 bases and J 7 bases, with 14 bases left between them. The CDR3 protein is CASTYTGGNSPLHF. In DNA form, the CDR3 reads TGTGCCAGCACCTACACGGGGGGCAATTCACCCCTCCACTTT.

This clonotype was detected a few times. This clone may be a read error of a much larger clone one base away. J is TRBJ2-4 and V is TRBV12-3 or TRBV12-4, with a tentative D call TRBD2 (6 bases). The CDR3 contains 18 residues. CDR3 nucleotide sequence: TGTGCCAGCAGTCCAAGGGTCGGGACTGTCGAAACCAAAAACATTAAGTACTTC. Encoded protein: CASSPRVGTVETKNIKYF.

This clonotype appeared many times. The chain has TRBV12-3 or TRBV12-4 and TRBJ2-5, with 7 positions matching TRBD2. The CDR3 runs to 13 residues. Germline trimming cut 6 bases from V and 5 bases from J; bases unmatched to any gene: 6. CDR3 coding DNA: TGTGCCAGCAGCCCTCCGCGGGGGGAGACCCAGTACTTC. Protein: CASSPPRGETQYF.

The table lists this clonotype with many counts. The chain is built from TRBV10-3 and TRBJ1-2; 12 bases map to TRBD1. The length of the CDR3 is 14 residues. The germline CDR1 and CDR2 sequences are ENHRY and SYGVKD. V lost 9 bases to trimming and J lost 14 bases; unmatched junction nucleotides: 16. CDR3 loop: CAIPQGPGQGAVTF. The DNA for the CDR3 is TGTGCCATACCTCAGGGACCGGGACAGGGGGCGGTGACCTTC.

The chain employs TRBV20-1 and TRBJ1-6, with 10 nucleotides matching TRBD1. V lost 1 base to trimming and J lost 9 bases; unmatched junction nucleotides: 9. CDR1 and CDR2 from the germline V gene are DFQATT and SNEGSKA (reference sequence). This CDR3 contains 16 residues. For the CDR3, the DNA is TGCAGTGCTAGAGGACAGGGGGCCACTACTCGTTCACCCCTCCACTTT. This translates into CSARGQGATTRSPLHF.

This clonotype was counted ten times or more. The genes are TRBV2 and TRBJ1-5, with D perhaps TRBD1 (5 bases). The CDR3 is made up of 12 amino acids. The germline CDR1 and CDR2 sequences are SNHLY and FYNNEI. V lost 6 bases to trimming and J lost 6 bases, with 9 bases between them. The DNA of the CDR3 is TGTGCCAGCAGGGGGGGTGGTCAGCCCCAGCATTTT. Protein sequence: CASRGGGQPQHF. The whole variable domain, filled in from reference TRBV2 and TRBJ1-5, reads EPEVTQTPSHQVTQMGQEVILRCVPISNHLYFYWYRQILGQKVEFLVSFYNNEISEKSEIFDDQFSVERPDGSNFTLKIRSTKLEDSAMYFCASRGGGQPQHFGDGTRLSIL.

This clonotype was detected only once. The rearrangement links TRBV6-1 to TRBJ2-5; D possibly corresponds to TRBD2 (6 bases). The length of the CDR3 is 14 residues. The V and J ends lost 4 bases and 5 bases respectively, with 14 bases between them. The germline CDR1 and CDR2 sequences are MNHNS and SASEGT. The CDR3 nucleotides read TGTGCCAGCAGTGGAGGCACTAGCCGGGAGACCCAGTACTTC. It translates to CASSGGTSRETQYF.